This is a list of T cell receptor beta chains from one sample in a study of identical twins. MiXCR, run by TCRdb on the 5' RACE reads, gives a single entry per CDR3 protein. This table has roughly 720,000 distinct CDR3 sequences, 18% appearing once. These data also featured in a second study, about T cells expressing NK-cell markers.

What was sequenced was PBMCs. These TCRs come from a woman under 30 in good health. Each CDR3 is given with its conserved first and last residue. The order of the fields is J gene, V gene, D gene, CDR3 protein. The D gene is left open where the match is weak.

j_gene: TRBJ2-3; v_gene: TRBV20-1; d_gene: NA; CDR3aa: CSALRGTGTDTQYF
j_gene: TRBJ2-1; v_gene: TRBV12-3/TRBV12-4; d_gene: TRBD2; CDR3aa: CASSIRTSGKYNEQFF
j_gene: TRBJ1-2; v_gene: TRBV7-2; d_gene: NA; CDR3aa: CAIDSISYGYTF
j_gene: TRBJ2-7; v_gene: TRBV5-1; d_gene: NA; CDR3aa: CASSFGTLPYEQYF
j_gene: TRBJ2-7; v_gene: TRBV5-1; d_gene: TRBD2; CDR3aa: CASSPTSGRGEQYF
j_gene: TRBJ2-3; v_gene: TRBV7-6; d_gene: TRBD1; CDR3aa: CASSQTGSFTDTQYF
j_gene: TRBJ2-5; v_gene: TRBV4-2; d_gene: NA; CDR3aa: CASSQDGVVQETQYF
j_gene: TRBJ1-2; v_gene: TRBV6-4; d_gene: NA; CDR3aa: CASSPLPGTTNYGYTF
j_gene: TRBJ2-1; v_gene: TRBV5-1; d_gene: NA; CDR3aa: CASSLTTESSYNEQFF
j_gene: TRBJ1-1; v_gene: TRBV25-1; d_gene: NA; CDR3aa: CASSDSLFEAFF
j_gene: TRBJ1-1; v_gene: TRBV10-3; d_gene: NA; CDR3aa: CAISDPQGKGTEAFF
j_gene: TRBJ2-7; v_gene: TRBV5-5; d_gene: NA; CDR3aa: CASSAELHSYEQYF
j_gene: TRBJ2-3; v_gene: TRBV20-1; d_gene: TRBD2; CDR3aa: CSARDGSGRAGLGVDF
j_gene: TRBJ2-7; v_gene: TRBV5-1; d_gene: NA; CDR3aa: CASSRSQGGGVYEQYF
j_gene: TRBJ1-6; v_gene: TRBV7-8; d_gene: NA; CDR3aa: CASSLVGVVSPLHF
j_gene: TRBJ2-6; v_gene: TRBV10-1; d_gene: NA; CDR3aa: CASSPQIGANVLTF
j_gene: TRBJ2-1; v_gene: TRBV4-1; d_gene: TRBD1; CDR3aa: CASSQDRDRLYNEQFF
j_gene: TRBJ2-1; v_gene: TRBV24-1; d_gene: NA; CDR3aa: CATSDSGLAREQFF
j_gene: TRBJ2-6; v_gene: TRBV9; d_gene: NA; CDR3aa: CASSSSLTGRLASGANVLTF
j_gene: TRBJ2-4; v_gene: TRBV9; d_gene: NA; CDR3aa: CASSPTTTKNIQYF
j_gene: TRBJ2-5; v_gene: TRBV6-5; d_gene: TRBD1; CDR3aa: CASSYDRGRETQYF
j_gene: TRBJ2-1; v_gene: TRBV20-1; d_gene: TRBD2; CDR3aa: CSARGLAVNEQFF
j_gene: TRBJ2-1; v_gene: TRBV4-2; d_gene: TRBD1; CDR3aa: CASSQEGTGYNEQFF
j_gene: TRBJ2-7; v_gene: TRBV7-6; d_gene: NA; CDR3aa: CASSLAVGDEQYF
j_gene: TRBJ2-7; v_gene: TRBV10-3; d_gene: TRBD1; CDR3aa: CAISSGTGAYEQYF
j_gene: TRBJ2-7; v_gene: TRBV4-3; d_gene: NA; CDR3aa: CASSPEAGFPYEQYF
j_gene: TRBJ2-4; v_gene: TRBV5-1; d_gene: NA; CDR3aa: CASQGQSSADIQYF
j_gene: TRBJ2-4; v_gene: TRBV7-9; d_gene: NA; CDR3aa: CASSAQTAIQYF
j_gene: TRBJ1-2; v_gene: TRBV6-5; d_gene: TRBD1; CDR3aa: CASISTGGGYTF
j_gene: TRBJ2-1; v_gene: TRBV4-3; d_gene: NA; CDR3aa: CASSQESPRGGREQFF
j_gene: TRBJ2-1; v_gene: TRBV5-6; d_gene: NA; CDR3aa: CASSWERGEQFF
j_gene: TRBJ2-1; v_gene: TRBV20-1; d_gene: NA; CDR3aa: CSAQGLDEQFF
j_gene: TRBJ2-7; v_gene: TRBV10-3; d_gene: TRBD1; CDR3aa: CAISASGTGVEQYF
j_gene: TRBJ1-1; v_gene: TRBV2; d_gene: NA; CDR3aa: CASTRTPEGTEAFF
j_gene: TRBJ2-3; v_gene: TRBV5-1; d_gene: TRBD2; CDR3aa: CASSLERGGSDTQYF
j_gene: TRBJ2-7; v_gene: TRBV10-2; d_gene: NA; CDR3aa: CASSGWEQYF
j_gene: TRBJ1-3; v_gene: TRBV6-1; d_gene: NA; CDR3aa: CASKGTSGSGNTIYF